Each of the 3 T cell receptor beta chains below was sequenced from the same sample in a study of PD-1 blockade in classical Hodgkin lymphoma. Sequencing used immunoSEQ multiplex PCR; TCRdb keeps in-frame clones, though not all of them. This sample yields 6,000 or so clones, of which 85% to 90% are seen a single time; approximately 47% belongs to the top ten. Brentuximab vedotin exposure varied, and every patient relapsed after autologous stem cell transplantation. The material sequenced was peripheral blood mononuclear cells (PBMCs), taken before the second cycle of nivolumab. Receptors were obtained from a human donor with classical Hodgkin lymphoma.

V gene TRBV7-8 combines with J gene TRBJ2-3; D might be TRBD2 (6 bases). V lost 3 bases and J 4 bases, leaving 11 bases between the germline ends. The germline CDR1 and CDR2 sequences are SGHVS and FQNEAQ. The CDR3 runs 14 residues. The CDR3 nucleotides are TGTGCCAGCAGCTTTTCGGGGGTGGCAGATACGCAGTATTTT. Translated, it gives CASSFSGVADTQYF.

This chain's CDR3 is CASSFGPYSNQPQHF. CDR3 DNA: TGTGCCAGCAGTTTTGGTCCGTATAGCAATCAGCCCCAGCATTTT. The rearrangement joins TRBV27 to TRBJ1-5; D remains unclear. There are 15 residues in the CDR3. The ends were cut back, 3 bases at V and 0 bases at J, with 9 bases in the middle. Per germline, CDR1 MNHEY and CDR2 SMNVEV (reference sequence).

The chain links TRBV18 to TRBJ1-2; D might be TRBD1 (6 bases). V lost 3 bases to trimming and J lost 4 bases, with 18 bases between them. The CDR3 totals 16 residues. Germline values: CDR1 KGHSH, CDR2 LQKENI. This CDR3 is CASSPLSEGGGYGYTF. The DNA for the CDR3 is TGTGCCAGCTCACCTCTGTCGGAGGGAGGGGGCTATGGCTACACCTTC.